This is a list of T cell receptor beta chains from one sample in a study of technical replicates of blood from several donors. Produced via immunoSEQ multiplex PCR; TCRdb's table is partial and in-frame only. The sample carries about 83,000 clones, around 94% recorded once. The material sequenced was T cells isolated from PBMCs. Receptors were obtained from a human donor in good health. The CDR3 runs from the conserved cysteine through the conserved F or W.

TRBJ1-2 | TRBV27 | CASSPGPLGYTF
TRBJ2-1 | TRBV2 | CASSDQGLDEQFF
TRBJ2-1 | TRBV7-6 | CASSFLLAGGPGEQFF
TRBJ2-7 | TRBV7-6 | CASSPRTGGIDEQYF
TRBJ2-5 | TRBV28 | CASSSPGSSWETQYF
TRBJ2-1 | TRBV7-9 | CASSRHRDEQFF
TRBJ1-3 | TRBV19 | CASSIRGTGQDGNTIYF
TRBJ2-7 | TRBV28 | CASSLPLAGSPGEQYF
TRBJ1-2 | TRBV6-1 | CASSESGTGYGYTF
TRBJ1-1 | TRBV11-3 | CASSSTKRGGPDTEAFF